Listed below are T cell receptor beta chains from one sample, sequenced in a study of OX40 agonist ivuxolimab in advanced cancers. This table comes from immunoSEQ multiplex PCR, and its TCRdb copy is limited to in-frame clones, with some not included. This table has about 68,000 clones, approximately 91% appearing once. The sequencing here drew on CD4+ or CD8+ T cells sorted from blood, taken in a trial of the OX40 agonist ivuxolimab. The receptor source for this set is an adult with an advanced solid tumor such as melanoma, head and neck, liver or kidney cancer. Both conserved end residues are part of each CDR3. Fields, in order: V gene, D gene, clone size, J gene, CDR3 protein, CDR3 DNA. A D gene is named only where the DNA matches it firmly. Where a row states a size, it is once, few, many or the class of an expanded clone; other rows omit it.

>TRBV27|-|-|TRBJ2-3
CASSPGHNIYPSTDTQYF
TGTGCCAGCAGCCCCGGACATAACATATACCCCAGCACAGATACGCAGTATTTT
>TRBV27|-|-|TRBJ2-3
CASSPRVAETRLDTQYF
TGTGCCAGCAGTCCACGGGTAGCGGAGACCCGATTAGATACGCAGTATTTT
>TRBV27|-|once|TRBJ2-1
CASSLNRDPYNEQFF
TGTGCCAGCAGTCTCAACAGGGACCCGTACAATGAGCAGTTCTTC
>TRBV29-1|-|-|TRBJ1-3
CSVETDYSGNTIYF
TGCAGCGTTGAAACAGACTACTCTGGAAACACCATATATTTT
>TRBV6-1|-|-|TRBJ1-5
CASEDWGYEPQHF
TGTGCCAGCGAGGATTGGGGATATGAGCCCCAGCATTTT
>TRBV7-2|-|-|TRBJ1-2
CASSLKGFGGYTF
TGTGCCAGCAGCTTAAAGGGATTCGGAGGCTACACCTTC
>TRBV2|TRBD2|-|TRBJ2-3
CANKRDSTDTQYF
TGTGCCAACAAGCGGGACAGCACAGATACGCAGTATTTT
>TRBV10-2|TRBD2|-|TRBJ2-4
CASRSGEVAKNIQYF
TGCGCCAGCAGGAGCGGGGAAGTAGCCAAAAACATTCAGTACTTC
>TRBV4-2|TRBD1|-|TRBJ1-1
CASSRIGTGDTEAFF
TGTGCCAGCAGCCGCATTGGGACAGGGGACACTGAAGCTTTCTTT
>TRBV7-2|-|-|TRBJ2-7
CASSLRTQRYEQYF
TGTGCCAGCAGCCTACGGACACAGCGCTACGAGCAGTACTTC
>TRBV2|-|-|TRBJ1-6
CATRQTNSPLHF
TGTGCCACTAGACAGACTAATTCACCCCTCCACTTT
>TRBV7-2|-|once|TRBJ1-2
CASSSGLHAYGYTF
TGTGCCAGCAGCTCCGGACTGCACGCCTATGGCTACACCTTC
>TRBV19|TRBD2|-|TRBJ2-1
CATRTSGRAWGHEQFF
TGTGCCACTAGGACTAGCGGGAGGGCCTGGGGCCATGAGCAGTTCTTC
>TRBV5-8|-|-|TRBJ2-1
CASSRDSYNEQFF
TGTGCCAGCAGCAGGGACTCCTACAATGAGCAGTTCTTC
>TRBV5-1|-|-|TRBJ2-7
CASSSGLFSYEQYF
TGCGCCAGCAGCTCCGGACTATTCTCCTACGAGCAGTACTTC
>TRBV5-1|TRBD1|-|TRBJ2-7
CASSSTGGSTYEQYF
TGCGCCAGCAGCTCGACAGGGGGGTCGACCTACGAGCAGTACTTC
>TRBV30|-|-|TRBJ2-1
CAWSVGQGRGNEQFF
TGTGCCTGGAGTGTGGGGCAGGGGCGGGGAAATGAGCAGTTCTTC
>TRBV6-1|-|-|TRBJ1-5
CASSEAGRTGGPQHF
TGTGCCAGCAGTGAAGCAGGCCGGACGGGCGGGCCCCAGCATTTT
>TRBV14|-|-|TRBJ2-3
CASSQVEITDTQYF
TGTGCCAGCAGCCAAGTGGAGATCACAGATACGCAGTATTTT
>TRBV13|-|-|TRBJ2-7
CASSHRQWEYF
TGTGCCAGCAGCCACCGACAGTGGGAGTACTTC
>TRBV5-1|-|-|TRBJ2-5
CASSLGVETQYF
TGCGCCAGCAGCTTGGGGGTTGAGACCCAGTACTTC
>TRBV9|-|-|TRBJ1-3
CASSEQGYSGNTIYF
TGTGCCAGCAGCGAACAGGGTTACTCTGGAAACACCATATATTTT
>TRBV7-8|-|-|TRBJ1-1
CASSRIPNTEAFF
TGTGCCAGCAGCCGGATTCCGAACACTGAAGCTTTCTTT
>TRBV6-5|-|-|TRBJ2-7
CASSYAGSGQYF
TGTGCCAGCAGTTACGCGGGGTCAGGGCAGTACTTC
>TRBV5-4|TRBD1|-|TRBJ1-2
CASRGQFTYGYTF
TGTGCCAGCCGGGGACAGTTTACCTATGGCTACACCTTC
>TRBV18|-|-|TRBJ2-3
CASSSTDTQYF
TGTGCCAGCTCATCCACAGATACGCAGTATTTT
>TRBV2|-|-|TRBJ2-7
CASSRTDYYEQYF
TGTGCCAGCAGTCGTACGGACTACTACGAGCAGTACTTC
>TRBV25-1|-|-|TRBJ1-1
CASSEELSGLNTEAFF
TGTGCCAGCAGTGAGGAACTGTCGGGGCTGAACACTGAAGCTTTCTTT
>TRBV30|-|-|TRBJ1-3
CAWSRGKTGGNTIYF
TGTGCCTGGAGTCGGGGAAAGACGGGAGGAAACACCATATATTTT
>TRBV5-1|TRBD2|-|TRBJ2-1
CASGGTSGSSYNEQFF
TGCGCCAGCGGGGGGACTAGCGGGAGCTCCTACAATGAGCAGTTCTTC
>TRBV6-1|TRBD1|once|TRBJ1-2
CASKEGTGYGYTF
TGTGCCAGCAAGGAAGGGACAGGCTATGGCTACACCTTC
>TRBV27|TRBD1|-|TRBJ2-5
CASRKRDSSQETQYF
TGTGCCAGCAGAAAGAGGGACAGCTCACAAGAGACCCAGTACTTC
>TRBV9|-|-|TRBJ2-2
CASSANQGITGELFF
TGTGCCAGCAGCGCCAATCAGGGAATCACCGGGGAGCTGTTTTTT
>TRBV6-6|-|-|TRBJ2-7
CASGYEQYF
TGTGCCAGCGGTTACGAGCAGTACTTC
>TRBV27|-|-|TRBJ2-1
CASSSTRYSYNEQFF
TGTGCCAGCAGCTCCACTCGATACTCCTACAATGAGCAGTTCTTC
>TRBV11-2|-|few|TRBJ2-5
CASSQGRVGDQETQYF
TGTGCCAGCAGCCAGGGTAGGGTAGGGGACCAAGAGACCCAGTACTTC
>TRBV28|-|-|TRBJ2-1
CASSLREMDGNEQFF
TGTGCCAGCAGTTTACGGGAGATGGACGGCAATGAGCAGTTCTTC
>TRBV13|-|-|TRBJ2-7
CASSLVSGRNYEQYF
TGTGCCAGCAGCTTAGTATCAGGCAGAAACTACGAGCAGTACTTC
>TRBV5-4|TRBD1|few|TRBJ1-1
CASSFPTGTGNTEAFF
TGTGCCAGCAGCTTTCCAACCGGGACAGGGAACACTGAAGCTTTCTTT
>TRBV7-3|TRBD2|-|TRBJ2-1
CASSLGLADYNEQFF
TGTGCCAGCAGCTTAGGGCTAGCGGACTACAATGAGCAGTTCTTC
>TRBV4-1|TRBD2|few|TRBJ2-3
CASSQLGLAGTLTNTDTQYF
TGCGCCAGCAGCCAACTGGGACTAGCGGGGACCCTGACCAACACAGATACGCAGTATTTT
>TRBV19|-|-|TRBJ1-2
CASSRDTANYGYTF
TGTGCCAGTAGTAGGGACACAGCTAACTATGGCTACACCTTC
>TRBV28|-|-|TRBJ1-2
CASSLGRSNYGYTF
TGTGCCAGCAGTCTGGGACGGAGTAACTATGGCTACACCTTC
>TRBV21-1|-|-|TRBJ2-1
CASSKRGQGAQNEQFF
TGTGCCAGCAGCAAACGGGGACAGGGGGCGCAAAATGAGCAGTTCTTC
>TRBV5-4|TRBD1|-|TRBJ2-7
CASSLAQQGREQYF
TGTGCCAGCAGCTTGGCCCAACAGGGGCGTGAGCAGTACTTC
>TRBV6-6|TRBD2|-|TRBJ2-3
CASSTTSGTDTQYF
TGTGCCAGCTCAACAACTAGCGGCACAGATACGCAGTATTTT
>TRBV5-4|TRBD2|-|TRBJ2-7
CASSLEGLAGEYEQYF
TGTGCCAGCAGCTTGGAGGGACTAGCGGGAGAATACGAGCAGTACTTC
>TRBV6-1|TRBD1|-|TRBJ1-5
CASSDEGAKPQHF
TGTGCCAGCAGTGACGAGGGGGCGAAGCCCCAGCATTTT
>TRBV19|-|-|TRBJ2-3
CASSGDSEDTQYF
TGTGCCAGTAGTGGGGACTCGGAGGATACGCAGTATTTT
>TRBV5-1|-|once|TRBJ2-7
CASSFLRPGSYEQYF
TGCGCCAGCAGCTTTTTACGACCGGGCTCCTACGAGCAGTACTTC
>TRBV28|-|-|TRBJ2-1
CASSLQLANEQFF
TGTGCCAGCAGTTTACAGCTAGCGAATGAGCAGTTCTTC
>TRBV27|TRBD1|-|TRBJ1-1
CASSRDSFMNTEAFF
TGTGCCAGTTCCCGGGACAGCTTCATGAACACTGAAGCTTTCTTT
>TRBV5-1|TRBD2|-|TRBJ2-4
CASSLLAGGAKNIQYF
TGCGCCAGCAGCTTGCTAGCGGGAGGGGCCAAAAACATTCAGTACTTC
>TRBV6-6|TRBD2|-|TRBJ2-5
CASRDPSGKETQYF
TGTGCCAGCAGGGACCCTAGCGGGAAAGAGACCCAGTACTTC
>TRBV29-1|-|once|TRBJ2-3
CSVEEVRGGRDTQYF
TGCAGCGTTGAAGAAGTCAGGGGGGGAAGGGATACGCAGTATTTT
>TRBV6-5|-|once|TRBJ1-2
CASTGTGLPGYTF
TGTGCCAGCACCGGTACAGGGCTCCCTGGCTACACCTTC
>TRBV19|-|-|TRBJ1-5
CASSIQGINQPQHF
TGTGCCAGTAGTATTCAGGGCATCAATCAGCCCCAGCATTTT
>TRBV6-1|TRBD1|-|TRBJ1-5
CASSEGSWTGGQLLKPQHF
TGTGCCAGCAGTGAAGGATCGTGGACAGGGGGCCAACTACTAAAGCCCCAGCATTTT
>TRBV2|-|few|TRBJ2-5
CASITTGLRYF
TGTGCCAGCATAACCACCGGGTTGAGATACTTC
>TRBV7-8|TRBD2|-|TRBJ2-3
CASSSIGSGRARTDTQYF
TGTGCCAGCAGCTCTATAGGTAGCGGGAGGGCCAGGACAGATACGCAGTATTTT